This T cell receptor (beta chain) was recorded in a study of identical twins. A universal primer site arose from template switching, and cDNA bore unique molecular identifiers. TCRdb fed the 5' RACE reads into MiXCR, producing one record per CDR3 protein. Here the sample spans around 300,000 distinct CDR3 sequences, about 8.3% being singletons. In its sample, this clonotype was seen a few times. Its cognate antigen is unknown. Notes on the study in general: Partial confounding of zero-insertion analyses by invariant MAIT and iNKT cells was possible. Cord blood's abundant beta clonotypes had fewer insertions, unlike memory repertoires. Weaker excess sharing between twins was seen in beta out-of-frame sequences.

The CDR3 sequence is 14 residues long. The junction had 6 bases not matched to a gene; V was cut back by 6 bases and J by 3 bases. Looked up from germline, CDR1 is KGHSH and CDR2 is LQKENI. In addition, the sample was reused for a study of yellow fever vaccine responses in identical twins.

Sample: memory (CD45RO+) T cells sorted from blood. The chain employs TRBV18 and TRBJ2-7; 9 bases match TRBD2. This TCR came from a woman aged 18-35 years in good health. The CDR3 loop is CASSERGRGYEQYF. CDR3 DNA sequence: TGTGCCAGCTCGGAACGCGGGAGGGGCTACGAGCAGTACTTC.